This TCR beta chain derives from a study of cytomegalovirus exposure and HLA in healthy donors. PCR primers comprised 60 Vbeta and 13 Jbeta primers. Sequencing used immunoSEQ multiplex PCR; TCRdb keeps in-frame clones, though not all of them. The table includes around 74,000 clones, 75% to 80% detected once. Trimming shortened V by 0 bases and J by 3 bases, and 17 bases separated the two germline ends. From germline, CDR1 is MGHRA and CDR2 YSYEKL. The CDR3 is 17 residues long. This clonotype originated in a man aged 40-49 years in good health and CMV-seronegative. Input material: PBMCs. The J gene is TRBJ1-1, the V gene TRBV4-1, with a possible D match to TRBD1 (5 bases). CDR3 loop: CASSQDPHQGMDTEAFF. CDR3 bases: TGCGCCAGCAGCCAAGATCCCCATCAGGGCATGGACACTGAAGCTTTCTTT.